The clone carrying this TCR beta chain was recorded once. The data derive from a study of blood T cell repertoires in COVID-19. Sequencing was performed with immunoSEQ multiplex PCR; in TCRdb, only in-frame clones are kept and a portion is missing. Of under 200,000 clones listed, about 88% were seen once; the top ten hold 4.5% to 5%. The sequenced sample was peripheral blood. The TCR was taken from an elderly woman with acute or convalescent COVID-19.

The CDR3 region has the DNA TGTGCCACCCCGGGACAGAGAAACACTGAAGCTTTCTTT. This codes for CATPGQRNTEAFF. The chain carries TRBV6-5 and TRBJ1-1, with 7 positions matching TRBD1. The germline V gene has CDR1 MNHEY and CDR2 SVGAGI. CDR3 size: 13 residues. V was clipped by 10 bases and J by 2 bases; unmatched bases: 7.